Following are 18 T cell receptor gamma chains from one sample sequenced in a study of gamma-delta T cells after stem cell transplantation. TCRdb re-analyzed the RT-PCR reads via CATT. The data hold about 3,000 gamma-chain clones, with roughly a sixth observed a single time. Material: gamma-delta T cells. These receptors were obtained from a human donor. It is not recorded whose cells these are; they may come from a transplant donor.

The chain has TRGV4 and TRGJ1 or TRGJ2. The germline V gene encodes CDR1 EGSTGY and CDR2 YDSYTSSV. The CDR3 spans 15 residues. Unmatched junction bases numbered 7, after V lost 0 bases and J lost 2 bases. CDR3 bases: TGTGCCACCTGGGATGGGCCTTGGGATTATTATAAGAAACTCTTT. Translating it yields CATWDGPWDYYKKLF.

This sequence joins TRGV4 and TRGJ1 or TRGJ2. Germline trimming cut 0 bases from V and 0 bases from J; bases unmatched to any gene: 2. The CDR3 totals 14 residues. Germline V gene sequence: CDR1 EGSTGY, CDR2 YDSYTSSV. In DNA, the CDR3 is TGTGCCACCTGGGATGGGCGGAATTATTATAAGAAACTCTTT. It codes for CATWDGRNYYKKLF.

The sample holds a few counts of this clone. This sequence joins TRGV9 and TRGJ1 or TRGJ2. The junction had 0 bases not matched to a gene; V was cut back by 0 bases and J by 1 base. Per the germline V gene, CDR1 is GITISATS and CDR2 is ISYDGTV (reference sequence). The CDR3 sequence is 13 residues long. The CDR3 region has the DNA TGTGCCTTGTGGGAGGTGAATTATTATAAGAAACTCTTT. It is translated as CALWEVNYYKKLF.

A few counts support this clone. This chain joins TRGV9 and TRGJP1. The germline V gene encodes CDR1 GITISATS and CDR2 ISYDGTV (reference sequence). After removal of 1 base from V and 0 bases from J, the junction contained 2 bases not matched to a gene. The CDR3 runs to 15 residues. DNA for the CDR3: TGTGCCTTGTGGGAGGTCCATACCACTGGTTGGTTCAAGATATTT. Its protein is CALWEVHTTGWFKIF.

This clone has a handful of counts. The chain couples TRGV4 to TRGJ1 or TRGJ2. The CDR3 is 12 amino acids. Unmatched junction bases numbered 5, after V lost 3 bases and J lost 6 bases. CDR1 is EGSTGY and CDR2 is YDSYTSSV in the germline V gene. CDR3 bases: TGTGCCACCTGGGATAATGGTTATAAGAAACTCTTT. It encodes CATWDNGYKKLF.

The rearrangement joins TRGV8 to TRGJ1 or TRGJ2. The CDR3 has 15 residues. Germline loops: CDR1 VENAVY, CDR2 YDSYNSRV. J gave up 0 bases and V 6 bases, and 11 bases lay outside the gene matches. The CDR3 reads CATWSPGTNYYKKLF. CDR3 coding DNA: TGTGCCACCTGGTCTCCGGGGACGAATTATTATAAGAAACTCTTT.

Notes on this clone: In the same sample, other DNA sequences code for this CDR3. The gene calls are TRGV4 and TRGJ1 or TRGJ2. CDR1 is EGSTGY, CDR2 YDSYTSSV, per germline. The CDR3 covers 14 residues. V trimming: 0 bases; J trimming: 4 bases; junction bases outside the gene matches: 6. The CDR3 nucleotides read TGTGCCACCTGGGATGGGCCTGGGTATTATAAGAAACTCTTT. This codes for CATWDGPGYYKKLF.

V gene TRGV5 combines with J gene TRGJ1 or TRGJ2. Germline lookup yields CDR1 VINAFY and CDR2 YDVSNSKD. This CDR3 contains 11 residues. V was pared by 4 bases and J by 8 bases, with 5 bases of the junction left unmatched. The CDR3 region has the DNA TGTGCCACCTGGGAACGGAATAAGAAACTCTTT. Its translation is CATWERNKKLF.

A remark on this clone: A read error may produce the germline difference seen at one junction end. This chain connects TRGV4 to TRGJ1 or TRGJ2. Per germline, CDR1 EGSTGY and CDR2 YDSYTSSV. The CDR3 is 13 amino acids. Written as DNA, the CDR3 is TGTGCCACCTGGGATCTGACTTATTATCAGAAACTCTTT. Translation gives CATWDLTYYQKLF.

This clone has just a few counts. The CDR3 loop reads CATWDGPRNYYKKLF. As DNA, the CDR3 is TGTGCCACCTGGGATGGGCCTAGAAATTATTATAAGAAACTCTTT. The chain recombines TRGV4 with TRGJ1 or TRGJ2. Germline V gene sequence: CDR1 EGSTGY, CDR2 YDSYTSSV. This CDR3 spans 15 amino acids. V shed 0 bases and J 1 base; nucleotides not matched to a gene: 6.

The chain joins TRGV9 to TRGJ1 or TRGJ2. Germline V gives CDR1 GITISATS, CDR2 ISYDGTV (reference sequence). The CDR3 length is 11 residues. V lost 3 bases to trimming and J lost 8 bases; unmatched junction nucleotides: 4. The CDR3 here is CALWESDKKLF. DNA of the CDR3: TGTGCCTTGTGGGAGTCCGATAAGAAACTCTTT.

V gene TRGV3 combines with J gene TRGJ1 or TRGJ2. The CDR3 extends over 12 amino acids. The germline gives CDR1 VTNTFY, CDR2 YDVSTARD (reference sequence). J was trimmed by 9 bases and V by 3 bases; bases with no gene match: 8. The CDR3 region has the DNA TGTGCCACCTGGGACGGAGCCTCTAAGAAACTCTTT. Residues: CATWDGASKKLF.

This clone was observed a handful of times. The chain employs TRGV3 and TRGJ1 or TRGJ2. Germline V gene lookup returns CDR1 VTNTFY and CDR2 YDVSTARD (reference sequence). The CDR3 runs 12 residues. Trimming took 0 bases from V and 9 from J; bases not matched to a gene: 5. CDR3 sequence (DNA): TGTGCCACCTGGGACAGGCGGGGTAAGAAACTCTTT. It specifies CATWDRRGKKLF.

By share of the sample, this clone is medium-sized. CDR3 loop: CALWEVGAYKKLF. The CDR3 nucleotides are TGTGCCTTGTGGGAGGTCGGCGCTTATAAGAAACTCTTT. The chain joins TRGV9 to TRGJ1 or TRGJ2. The J segment lost 6 bases and the V segment lost 1 base, leaving 6 bases of the junction unmatched. Germline V gene lookup returns CDR1 GITISATS and CDR2 ISYDGTV (reference sequence). The CDR3 length is 13 residues.

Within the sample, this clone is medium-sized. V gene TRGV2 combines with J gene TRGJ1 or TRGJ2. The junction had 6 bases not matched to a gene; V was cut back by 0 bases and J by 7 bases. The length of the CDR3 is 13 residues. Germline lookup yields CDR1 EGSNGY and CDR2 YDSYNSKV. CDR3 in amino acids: CATWDGLVYKKLF. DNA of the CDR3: TGTGCCACCTGGGACGGGCTGGTCTATAAGAAACTCTTT.

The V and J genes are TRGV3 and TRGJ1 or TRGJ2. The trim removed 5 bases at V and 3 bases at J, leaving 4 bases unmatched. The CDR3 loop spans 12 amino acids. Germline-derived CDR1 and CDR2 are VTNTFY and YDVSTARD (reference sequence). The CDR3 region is CATWVGYYKKLF. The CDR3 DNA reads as TGTGCCACCTGGGTGGGTTATTATAAGAAACTCTTT.

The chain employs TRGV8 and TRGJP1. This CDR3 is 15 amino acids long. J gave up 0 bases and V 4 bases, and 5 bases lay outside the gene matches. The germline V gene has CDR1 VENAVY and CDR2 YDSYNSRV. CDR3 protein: CATWELHTTGWFKIF. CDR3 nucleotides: TGTGCCACCTGGGAACTCCATACCACTGGTTGGTTCAAGATATTT.

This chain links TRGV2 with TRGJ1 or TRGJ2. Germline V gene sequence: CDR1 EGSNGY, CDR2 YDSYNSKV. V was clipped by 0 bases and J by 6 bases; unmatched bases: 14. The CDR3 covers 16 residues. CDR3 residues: CATWDGPDGCGYKKLF. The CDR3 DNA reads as TGTGCCACCTGGGACGGGCCCGATGGCTGTGGTTATAAGAAACTCTTT.